This T cell receptor (beta chain) was obtained from a study of blood T cell repertoires in COVID-19. CDR1 and CDR2 from the germline V gene are SGHVS and FQNEAQ. The CDR3 covers 15 residues. J was trimmed by 4 bases and V by 1 base; bases with no gene match: 4. On this clone: Other DNA sequences in the sample encode the same CDR3.

Method: immunoSEQ multiplex PCR; TCRdb's copy keeps in-frame clones and lacks some. The top ten hold 18% of the sample, which has approximately 200,000 clones, 85% seen once. This clonotype was obtained from a man between 35 and 55 years old who had recovered from COVID-19. The rearrangement links TRBV7-8 to TRBJ2-5; 9 nucleotides align to TRBD1. The sequenced sample consisted of PBMCs or T cells enriched from blood (not recorded which). CDR3 in DNA: TGTGCCAGCAGCTTAGACAGGGGGCTTAGAGAGACCCAGTACTTC. Its protein is CASSLDRGLRETQYF. The full variable domain, with the rest looked up from reference TRBV7-8 and TRBJ2-5, is GAGVSQSPRYKVAKRGQDVALRCDPISGHVSLFWYQQALGQGPEFLTYFQNEAQLDKSGLPSDRFFAERPEGSVSTLKIQRTQQEDSAVYLCASSLDRGLRETQYFGPGTRLLVL.